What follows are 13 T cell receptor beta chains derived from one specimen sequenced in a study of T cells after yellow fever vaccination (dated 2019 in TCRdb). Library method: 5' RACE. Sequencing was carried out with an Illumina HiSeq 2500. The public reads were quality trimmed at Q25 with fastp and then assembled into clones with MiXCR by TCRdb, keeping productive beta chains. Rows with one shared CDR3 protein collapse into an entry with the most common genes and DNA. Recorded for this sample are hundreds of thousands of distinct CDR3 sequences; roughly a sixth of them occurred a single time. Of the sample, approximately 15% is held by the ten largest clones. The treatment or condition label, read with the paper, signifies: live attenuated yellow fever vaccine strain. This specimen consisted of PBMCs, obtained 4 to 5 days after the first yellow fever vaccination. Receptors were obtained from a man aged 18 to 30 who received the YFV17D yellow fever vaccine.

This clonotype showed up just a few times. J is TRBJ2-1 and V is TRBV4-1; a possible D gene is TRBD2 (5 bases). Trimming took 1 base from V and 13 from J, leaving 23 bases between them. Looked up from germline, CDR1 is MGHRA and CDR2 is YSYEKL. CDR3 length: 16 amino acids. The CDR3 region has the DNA TGCGCCAGCAGCCAAGCCCAAACTACCCAGCGGAGGATCCAGTTCTTC. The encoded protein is CASSQAQTTQRRIQFF.

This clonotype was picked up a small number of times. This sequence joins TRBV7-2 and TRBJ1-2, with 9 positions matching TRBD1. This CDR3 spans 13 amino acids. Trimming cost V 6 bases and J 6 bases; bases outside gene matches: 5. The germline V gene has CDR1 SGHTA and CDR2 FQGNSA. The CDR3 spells CASRGQGRDGYTF. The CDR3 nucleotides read TGTGCCAGCAGGGGACAGGGCAGGGATGGCTACACCTTC.

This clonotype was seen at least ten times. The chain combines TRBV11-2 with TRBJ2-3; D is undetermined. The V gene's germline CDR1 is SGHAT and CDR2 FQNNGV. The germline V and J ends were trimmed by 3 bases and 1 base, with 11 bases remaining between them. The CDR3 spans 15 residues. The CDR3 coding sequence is TGTGCCAGCAGCTTCCCTCTTCGTGGCACAGATACGCAGTATTTT. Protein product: CASSFPLRGTDTQYF.

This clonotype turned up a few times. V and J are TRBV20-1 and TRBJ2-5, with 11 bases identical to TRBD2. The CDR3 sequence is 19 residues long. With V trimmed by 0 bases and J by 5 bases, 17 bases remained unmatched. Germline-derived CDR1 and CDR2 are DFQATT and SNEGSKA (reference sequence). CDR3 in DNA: TGCAGTGCTAGAGATTTAGGATCGGTAGCGGGGGGGGCCGGGGAGACCCAGTACTTC. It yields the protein CSARDLGSVAGGAGETQYF.

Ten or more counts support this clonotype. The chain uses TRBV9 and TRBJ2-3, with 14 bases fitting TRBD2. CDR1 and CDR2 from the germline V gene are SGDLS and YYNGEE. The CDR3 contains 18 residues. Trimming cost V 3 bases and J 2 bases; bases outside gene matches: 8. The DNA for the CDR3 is TGTGCCAGCAGCGCCCCCGGGACTAGCGGGGGAATCACAGATACGCAGTATTTT. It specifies CASSAPGTSGGITDTQYF.

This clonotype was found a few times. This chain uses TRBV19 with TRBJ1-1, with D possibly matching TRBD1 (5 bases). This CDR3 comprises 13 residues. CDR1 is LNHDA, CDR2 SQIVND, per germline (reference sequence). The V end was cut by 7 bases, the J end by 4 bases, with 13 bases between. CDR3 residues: CASNMGRVTEAFF. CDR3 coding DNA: TGTGCCAGTAACATGGGCAGGGTCACTGAAGCTTTCTTT.

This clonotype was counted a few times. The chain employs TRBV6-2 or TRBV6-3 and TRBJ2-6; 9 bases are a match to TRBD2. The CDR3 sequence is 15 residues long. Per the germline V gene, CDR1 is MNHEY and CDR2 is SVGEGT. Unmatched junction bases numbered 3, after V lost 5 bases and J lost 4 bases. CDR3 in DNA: TGTGCCAGCAGTCGACTAGCGGTCGGGGCCAACGTCCTGACTTTC. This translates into CASSRLAVGANVLTF.

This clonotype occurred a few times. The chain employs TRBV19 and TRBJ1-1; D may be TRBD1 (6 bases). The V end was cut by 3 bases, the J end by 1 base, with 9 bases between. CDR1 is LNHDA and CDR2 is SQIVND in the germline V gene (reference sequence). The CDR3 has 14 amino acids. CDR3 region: CASSILGGNTEAFF. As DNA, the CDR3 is TGTGCCAGTAGTATTTTAGGGGGGAACACTGAAGCTTTCTTT.

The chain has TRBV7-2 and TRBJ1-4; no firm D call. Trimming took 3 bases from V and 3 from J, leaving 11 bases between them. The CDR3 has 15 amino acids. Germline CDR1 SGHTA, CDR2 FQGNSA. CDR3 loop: CASSFGGPPNEKLFF. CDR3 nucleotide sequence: TGTGCCAGCAGCTTTGGCGGACCACCTAATGAAAAACTGTTTTTT.

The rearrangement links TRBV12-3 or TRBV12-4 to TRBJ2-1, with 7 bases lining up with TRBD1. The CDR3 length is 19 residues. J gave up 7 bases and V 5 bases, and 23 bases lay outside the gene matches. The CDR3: CASSPRQGERLGGWNEQFF. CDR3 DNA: TGTGCCAGCAGTCCAAGACAGGGTGAGAGGTTAGGGGGTTGGAATGAGCAGTTCTTC.

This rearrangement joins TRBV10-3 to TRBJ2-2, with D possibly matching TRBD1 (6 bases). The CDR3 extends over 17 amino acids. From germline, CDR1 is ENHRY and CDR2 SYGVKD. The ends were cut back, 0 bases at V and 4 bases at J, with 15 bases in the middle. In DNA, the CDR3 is TGTGCCATCAGTGAGTCAGGCGCAGGGGAAGGCACCGGGGAGCTGTTTTTT. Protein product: CAISESGAGEGTGELFF.

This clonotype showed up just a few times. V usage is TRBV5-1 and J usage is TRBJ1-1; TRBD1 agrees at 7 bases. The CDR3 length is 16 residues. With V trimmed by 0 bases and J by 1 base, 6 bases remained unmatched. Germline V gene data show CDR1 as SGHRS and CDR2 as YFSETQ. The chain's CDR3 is CASSLAPGQENTEAFF. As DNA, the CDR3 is TGCGCCAGCAGCTTGGCCCCCGGACAGGAGAACACTGAAGCTTTCTTT. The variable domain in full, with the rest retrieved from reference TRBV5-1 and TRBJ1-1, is KAGVTQTPRYLIKTRGQQVTLSCSPISGHRSVSWYQQTPGQGLQFLFEYFSETQRNKGNFPGRFSGRQFSNSRSEMNVSTLELGDSALYLCASSLAPGQENTEAFFGQGTRLTVV.

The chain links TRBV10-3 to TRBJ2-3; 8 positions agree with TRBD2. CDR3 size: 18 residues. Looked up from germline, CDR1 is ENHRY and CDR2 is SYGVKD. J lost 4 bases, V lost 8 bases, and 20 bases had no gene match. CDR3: CAIGPALRLASSPDTQYF. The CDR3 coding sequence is TGTGCCATCGGTCCCGCCCTCAGACTAGCGTCCTCCCCAGATACGCAGTATTTT.